Listed here are 18 T cell receptor beta chains from one sample, sequenced in a study of shared clonotypes between healthy human individuals. Profiling relied on immunoSEQ multiplex PCR, and the TCRdb table lists in-frame clones only, not all of them. The repertoire includes roughly 1,600,000 clones, approximately 98.5% of them detected once, and over 0.3% sits in the top ten. The specimen sequenced was naive CD4+ T cells sorted from blood. Subset meaning: CD45RA+ positively selected. These receptors all come from a man under 40 in good health.

This sequence joins TRBV6-5 and TRBJ1-5; TRBD1 agrees at 7 bases. The CDR3 is 14 amino acids. CDR1 and CDR2 from the germline V gene are MNHEY and SVGAGI. V was clipped by 6 bases and J by 5 bases; unmatched bases: 7. CDR3 bases: TGTGCCAGCAGCCCCGGGACAGCCTATCAGCCCCAGCATTTT. Translating gives CASSPGTAYQPQHF.

Details on this clone: Other DNA sequences in this specimen translate into the identical CDR3. The gene calls are TRBV7-9 and TRBJ1-2; D call uncertain. The CDR3 has 13 residues. CDR1 is SEHNR and CDR2 is FQNEAQ in the germline V gene (reference sequence). With 5 bases removed from V and 2 bases from J, the gap between germline ends came to 9 bases. Written as DNA, the CDR3 is TGTGCCAGCAGCCGAGACACCAACTATGGCTACACCTTC. It codes for CASSRDTNYGYTF.

This sequence joins TRBV18 and TRBJ2-1; a possible D gene is TRBD1 (5 bases). Looked up from germline, CDR1 is KGHSH and CDR2 is LQKENI. V was trimmed by 2 bases and J by 8 bases, leaving 13 bases between them. CDR3 length: 14 residues. The DNA for the CDR3 is TGTGCCAGCTCACCAGGGGCAGGGTTCGATGAGCAGTTCTTC. This encodes CASSPGAGFDEQFF.

The rearrangement links TRBV18 to TRBJ2-5, with TRBD1 matching 8 bases. The CDR3 is 15 residues long. Germline V gives CDR1 KGHSH, CDR2 LQKENI. V trimming: 2 bases; J trimming: 6 bases; junction bases outside the gene matches: 8. The CDR3 reads CASSPLTGDGKTQYF. CDR3 DNA: TGTGCCAGCTCACCATTGACAGGGGATGGGAAGACCCAGTACTTC.

The chain is built from TRBV6-5 and TRBJ2-7, with D unclear. Germline V CDR1 and CDR2: MNHEY, SVGAGI. Trimming removed 5 bases from V and 6 bases from J, with 20 bases in between. This CDR3 has 15 residues. The CDR3 coding sequence is TGTGCCAGCAGTGCAACCCGGGTCGTTGGCTCCGAGCAGTACTTC. It yields the protein CASSATRVVGSEQYF.

This chain joins TRBV6-1 and TRBJ1-2, with D uncertain. The ends were cut back, 5 bases at V and 3 bases at J, with 7 bases in the middle. The CDR3 is 12 residues long. Germline V gene sequence: CDR1 MNHNS, CDR2 SASEGT. CDR3 sequence: CASSRTDYGYTF. CDR3 DNA: TGTGCCAGCAGTAGGACGGACTATGGCTACACCTTC.

V is TRBV27 and J is TRBJ2-7, with D unresolved. Deletions cut 1 base from V and 2 bases from J, with 3 bases between. The CDR3 runs to 12 residues. From germline, CDR1 is MNHEY and CDR2 SMNVEV (reference sequence). The DNA of the CDR3 is TGTGCCAGCAGTTTATACCCCTACGAGCAGTACTTC. It yields the protein CASSLYPYEQYF.

The table lists this clone with a count of one. The chain recombines TRBV15 with TRBJ1-2, with TRBD1 matching 7 bases. The germline gives CDR1 LNHNV, CDR2 YYDKDF (reference sequence). V was pared by 5 bases and J by 4 bases, with 4 bases of the junction left unmatched. The CDR3 runs to 13 residues. CDR3 bases: TGTGCCACCAGCGCACAGGGGACCTATGGCTACACCTTC. It encodes CATSAQGTYGYTF.

A single count supports this clone. This sample also contains other DNA sequences that code for the same CDR3. The J gene is TRBJ2-7, the V gene TRBV7-9, with D possibly TRBD1 on 7 matching bases. Deletions cut 10 bases from V and 7 bases from J, with 8 bases between. This CDR3 is 9 amino acids long. Germline V gene sequence: CDR1 SEHNR, CDR2 FQNEAQ (reference sequence). In nucleotides, the CDR3 is TGTGCCACAGGGGGGGAGCAGTACTTC. It yields the protein CATGGEQYF.

About this clone itself: Other DNA sequences in the same sample also yield this CDR3. This sequence joins TRBV15 and TRBJ2-7; 7 bases align to TRBD2. This CDR3 region has 14 residues. Germline-derived CDR1 and CDR2 are LNHNV and YYDKDF (reference sequence). J gave up 0 bases and V 3 bases, and 2 bases lay outside the gene matches. This CDR3 reads CATSSGGSSYEQYF. CDR3 bases: TGTGCCACCAGCAGCGGGGGGAGCTCCTACGAGCAGTACTTC.

This clone appeared once. J is TRBJ2-7 and V is TRBV2, with TRBD2 matching 7 bases. Trimming cost V 8 bases and J 4 bases; bases outside gene matches: 8. Germline-derived CDR1 and CDR2 are SNHLY and FYNNEI. The length of the CDR3 is 13 residues. CDR3 loop: CASAGVASYEQYF. For the CDR3, the DNA is TGTGCCAGCGCGGGAGTCGCTTCTTACGAGCAGTACTTC.

The genes are TRBV6-4 and TRBJ2-7, with TRBD2 as a possible D gene (5 bases). Germline lookup yields CDR1 MRHNA and CDR2 SNTAGT. The CDR3 is 13 residues long. Trimming took 6 bases from V and 5 from J, leaving 14 bases between them. CDR3 sequence reads: CASSLARGHEQYF. DNA for the CDR3: TGTGCCAGCAGCCTGGCCCGGGGTCACGAGCAGTACTTC.

The V call is TRBV5-5, the J call TRBJ2-7; TRBD1 agrees at 10 bases. V lost 5 bases and J lost 2; bases outside the gene matches: 10. The CDR3 loop spans 16 amino acids. Germline CDR1 is SGHKS and CDR2 is YYEKEE (reference sequence). The CDR3 spells CASRLIGTGVAYEQYF. In DNA form, the CDR3 reads TGTGCCAGCAGGTTGATTGGGACAGGGGTTGCCTACGAGCAGTACTTC.

As for this clone: In the same sample, other DNA sequences code for this CDR3. This sequence joins TRBV15 and TRBJ2-7; D is perhaps TRBD2 (6 bases). CDR3 length: 15 residues. Germline V gene data show CDR1 as LNHNV and CDR2 as YYDKDF (reference sequence). V was clipped by 0 bases and J by 3 bases, with 12 bases between them. This CDR3 reads CATSREVGGSYEQYF. For the CDR3, the DNA is TGTGCCACCAGCAGAGAGGTGGGAGGAAGCTACGAGCAGTACTTC.

The chain is built from TRBV5-1 and TRBJ2-3; no clear D gene. V gave up 4 bases and J gave up 1 base, with 13 bases separating them. The CDR3 is made up of 15 amino acids. Germline V gene lookup returns CDR1 SGHRS and CDR2 YFSETQ. CDR3 bases: TGCGCCAGCAGCCCCGGACCAGGAGGCACAGATACGCAGTATTTT. Translation: CASSPGPGGTDTQYF.

The chain links TRBV9 to TRBJ2-7, with 9 bases fitting TRBD1. J gave up 2 bases and V 0 bases, and 9 bases lay outside the gene matches. Germline V gene sequence: CDR1 SGDLS, CDR2 YYNGEE. CDR3 length equals 17 residues. The chain's CDR3 is CASSVGWDRVGPYEQYF. CDR3 nucleotide sequence: TGTGCCAGCAGCGTAGGTTGGGACAGGGTGGGTCCCTACGAGCAGTACTTC.

The chain is built from TRBV7-9 and TRBJ2-7; unclear D gene. The germline CDR1 and CDR2 sequences are SEHNR and FQNEAQ (reference sequence). This CDR3 region has 14 residues. With 5 bases removed from V and 0 bases from J, the gap between germline ends came to 11 bases. The CDR3 nucleotides are TGTGCCAGCAGCGACGGACCAGGCTCCTACGAGCAGTACTTC. Translating it yields CASSDGPGSYEQYF.

The gene calls are TRBV2 and TRBJ2-7; perhaps D is TRBD1 or TRBD2 (5 bases each). V was trimmed by 3 bases and J by 5 bases, leaving 17 bases between them. CDR3 length: 15 residues. Looked up from germline, CDR1 is SNHLY and CDR2 is FYNNEI. The CDR3 reads CASSDLSGGIDEQYF. The CDR3 region has the DNA TGTGCCAGCAGTGACCTAAGTGGGGGTATCGACGAGCAGTACTTC.